The sequence of this T cell receptor beta chain was determined in a study of T cells in Graves' hyperthyroidism and ophthalmopathy. The CDR3 consists of 15 residues. Losses at the gene ends were 6 bases for V and 3 bases for J; bases not matched to a gene: 8. Germline lookup yields CDR1 MNHEY and CDR2 SMNVEV (reference sequence). Amplified TCR beta CDR3 regions came from RNA transcripts. The study used the HTBI primer set for a first-round RT-PCR of the TCR CDR3. TCRdb analysed the multiplex PCR reads with MiXCR anew, one entry per CDR3 protein. The sample lists hundreds of thousands of distinct CDR3 sequences; about a sixth were seen once.

The V and J genes are TRBV27 and TRBJ2-7; the match to TRBD2 covers 10 bases. The material sequenced was blood. The sequence was obtained from a woman in her fifties or sixties with Graves' ophthalmopathy. CDR3 coding DNA: TGTGCCAGCAGCTACAGGACTAGCGGTTACTACGAGCAGTACTTC. Translation gives CASSYRTSGYYEQYF.